Listed here are 22 T cell receptor beta chains from one sample, sequenced in a study of blood T cells in healthy people across ages. For the second PCR, which ran for about 7 to 11 cycles, a sample-barcoded 5' primer and a J-beta primer mix were used. TCRdb used MiXCR to reprocess the 5' RACE reads, holding one entry per CDR3 protein. The repertoire includes under 800,000 distinct CDR3 sequences, around 21% of them detected once, and about 3.6% sits in the top ten. Source material: blood. These receptor sequences come from a man in his sixties or seventies in good health.

The chain combines TRBV6-1 with TRBJ1-1; D ambiguous. Germline-derived CDR1 and CDR2 are MNHNS and SASEGT. The CDR3 is made up of 15 amino acids. The V end lost 6 bases, the J end lost 1 base, and 15 bases lay between the germline ends. In DNA form, the CDR3 reads TGTGCCAGCAGACCCAATCAGGCAGGGAACACTGAAGCTTTCTTT. Its protein product is CASRPNQAGNTEAFF.

This clonotype was found many times. The chain has TRBV7-2 and TRBJ2-5, with D unclear. The length of the CDR3 is 14 residues. Germline CDR1 is SGHTA and CDR2 is FQGNSA. The V gene lost 0 bases and the J gene lost 5 bases, with 10 bases spanning the gap. CDR3 DNA sequence: TGTGCCAGCAGCTTAGCGACCATTGCGGAGACCCAGTACTTC. It is translated as CASSLATIAETQYF.

In its sample, this clonotype was seen a few times. This chain uses TRBV24-1 with TRBJ2-1; TRBD2 matches 7 bases. The CDR3 length is 14 residues. Trimming at V came to 5 bases and at J to 6 bases, leaving 6 bases not matched to a gene. Germline CDR1 and CDR2: KGHDR and SFDVKD. CDR3 sequence: CATSGSGRLNEQFF. The CDR3 DNA follows: TGTGCCACCAGTGGGTCCGGGAGGCTCAATGAGCAGTTCTTC.

Only a few counts were recorded for this clonotype. The CDR3 region has the DNA TGTGCCAGCAGCGCGCAACCCTTTTCCGAGCAGTACTTC. It is translated as CASSAQPFSEQYF. This chain connects TRBV9 to TRBJ2-7; the D is unclear. There are 13 residues in the CDR3. Trimming shortened V by 3 bases and J by 6 bases, and 13 bases separated the two germline ends. CDR1 SGDLS and CDR2 YYNGEE come from the germline V gene.

This clonotype was found a few times. The chain recombines TRBV5-1 with TRBJ2-5; 7 bases are a match to TRBD2. J gave up 2 bases and V 4 bases, and 5 bases lay outside the gene matches. The germline CDR1 and CDR2 sequences are SGHRS and YFSETQ. The CDR3 has 14 amino acids. The CDR3 bases are TGCGCCAGCAGCAACGAGCGGGGACAAGAGACCCAGTACTTC. This codes for CASSNERGQETQYF.

The chain recombines TRBV18 with TRBJ1-3; D unresolved. Germline V CDR1 and CDR2: KGHSH, LQKENI. The V end was cut by 3 bases, the J end by 2 bases, with 8 bases between. This CDR3 has 14 residues. The CDR3 region has the DNA TGTGCCAGCTCACCCCAGGCAGCTGGAAACACCATATATTTT. Its protein product is CASSPQAAGNTIYF.

J is TRBJ2-3 and V is TRBV28; 13 bases fit TRBD2. V was clipped by 8 bases and J by 1 base; unmatched bases: 6. From germline, CDR1 is MDHEN and CDR2 SYDVKM. The CDR3 extends over 16 amino acids. The CDR3 DNA is TGTGCCAGCTCTCGGACTAGCGGGAGACGCACAGATACGCAGTATTTT. Its protein is CASSRTSGRRTDTQYF.

V is TRBV3-1 and J is TRBJ1-1; a possible D gene is TRBD1 (6 bases). Germline lookup yields CDR1 LGHDT and CDR2 YNNKEL (reference sequence). The V and J ends lost 1 base and 8 bases respectively, with 8 bases between them. The CDR3 consists of 12 residues. The CDR3 DNA reads TGTGCCAGCAGCCAAGGTGACAGGGAAGCTTTCTTT. Amino acids: CASSQGDREAFF.

The J gene is TRBJ2-5, the V gene TRBV20-1; tentatively, D is TRBD2 (7 bases). Matching the DNA end better, TRBJ2-1 makes the J call doubtful. The CDR3 contains 17 residues. Looked up from germline, CDR1 is DFQATT and CDR2 is SNEGSKA (reference sequence). The DNA of the CDR3 is TGCAGTGCTAGAGATCCATCCCGGGGGGCGGGGAACAATGAGCAGTTCTTC. Translation: CSARDPSRGAGNNEQFF.

Note on this clonotype: Because the CDR3 is missing its conserved closing phenylalanine or tryptophan, this is likely a read error. V is TRBV4-1 and J is TRBJ2-5, with D perhaps assigned TRBD1 or TRBD2 (5 bases each). CDR1 MGHRA and CDR2 YSYEKL come from the germline V gene. The CDR3 is 16 amino acids. Trimming cost V 4 bases and J 3 bases, with 18 bases left between them. The CDR3 is CASSPSQGSSKETQYL. CDR3 DNA: TGCGCCAGCAGCCCCTCCCAGGGCTCTAGCAAAGAGACCCAGTACCTC.

The chain links TRBV11-2 to TRBJ2-3, with 10 nucleotides matching TRBD2. The germline gives CDR1 SGHAT, CDR2 FQNNGV. The CDR3 runs to 16 residues. The V gene end was trimmed by 5 bases and the J gene end by 2 bases; junction bases not matched to a gene: 7. The CDR3 here is CASSALAGAITDTQYF. CDR3 bases: TGTGCCAGCAGCGCGCTAGCGGGGGCCATCACAGATACGCAGTATTTT. The full variable domain, with the rest looked up from reference TRBV11-2 and TRBJ2-3, is EAGVAQSPRYKIIEKRQSVAFWCNPISGHATLYWYQQILGQGPKLLIQFQNNGVVDDSQLPKDRFSAERLKGVDSTLKIQPAKLEDSAVYLCASSALAGAITDTQYFGPGTRLTVL.

V usage is TRBV7-8 and J usage is TRBJ2-7; 11 nucleotides match TRBD2. The CDR3 length is 15 residues. Germline-derived CDR1 and CDR2 are SGHVS and FQNEAQ. Losses at the gene ends were 3 bases for V and 5 bases for J; bases not matched to a gene: 6. CDR3 amino acids: CASSLKTSGINEQYF. The CDR3 coding sequence is TGTGCCAGCAGCTTGAAGACTAGCGGGATCAACGAGCAGTACTTC.

The DNA for the CDR3 is TGCGCCAGCAGCCAAGTGGTAGCCAGACAAGAGACCCAGTACTTC. It yields the protein CASSQVVARQETQYF. V and J are TRBV4-1 and TRBJ2-5; D not certain. V shed 1 base and J shed 2 bases, with 11 bases lying between them. Germline CDR1 and CDR2: MGHRA and YSYEKL. CDR3 length: 15 amino acids.

This clonotype was seen a few times. The V gene is TRBV12-3 or TRBV12-4, the J gene TRBJ2-1; no firm D call. The V gene lost 1 base and the J gene lost 7 bases, with 14 bases spanning the gap. This CDR3 has 15 amino acids. Written as DNA, the CDR3 is TGTGCCAGCAGTTTAGGGGAAGGGCGTAATAATGAGCAGTTCTTC. Protein: CASSLGEGRNNEQFF.

This chain joins TRBV4-2 and TRBJ2-5, with 10 positions matching TRBD2. The junction had 12 bases not matched to a gene; V was cut back by 1 base and J by 4 bases. This CDR3 has 18 residues. Per the germline V gene, CDR1 is LGHNA and CDR2 is YNFKEQ. The CDR3 region is CASSQGPTSGFRGETQYF. CDR3 DNA: TGTGCCAGCAGCCAAGGCCCGACTAGCGGGTTTCGGGGAGAGACCCAGTACTTC.

The table lists this clonotype with a few counts. The J gene is TRBJ2-5, the V gene TRBV3-1, with D perhaps matching TRBD2 (6 bases). The J call is uncertain, as TRBJ2-7 better fits the DNA end. Per the germline V gene, CDR1 is LGHDT and CDR2 is YNNKEL (reference sequence). The length of the CDR3 is 17 residues. In nucleotides, the CDR3 is TGTGCCAGCAGCCACACTTTCTCCGGAGGGGATCCCTACGAGCAGTACTTC. This gives the protein CASSHTFSGGDPYEQYF.

The rearrangement uses TRBV5-5 and TRBJ1-1; no definite D call. Germline V gives CDR1 SGHKS, CDR2 YYEKEE (reference sequence). The CDR3 totals 15 residues. Between the trimmed V and J ends, which lost 3 bases and 0 bases, there was a span of 12 bases. CDR3 DNA sequence: TGTGCCAGCAGCTCACCCGAGACACTGAACACTGAAGCTTTCTTT. The encoded protein is CASSSPETLNTEAFF.

This clonotype was counted ten times or more. The chain has TRBV7-3 and TRBJ2-1, with 12 positions matching TRBD2. The ends lost 3 bases at V and 4 bases at J; junction bases unmatched: 1. Germline loops: CDR1 SGHTA, CDR2 FQGTGA. CDR3 size: 15 residues. CDR3 in amino acids: CASSFGLAGYNEQFF. The CDR3 DNA sequence: TGTGCCAGCAGCTTTGGACTAGCGGGGTACAATGAGCAGTTCTTC. The entire variable domain, with the rest obtained from reference TRBV7-3 and TRBJ2-1, is as follows: GAGVSQTPSNKVTEKGKYVELRCDPISGHTALYWYRQSLGQGPEFLIYFQGTGAADDSGLPNDRFFAVRPEGSVSTLKIQRTERGDSAVYLCASSFGLAGYNEQFFGPGTRLTVL.

The table lists this clonotype with a few counts. A read error is possible here, since a much larger clone lies one base away. V gene TRBV3-1 combines with J gene TRBJ2-6; D is uncertain. Trimming took 0 bases from V and 2 from J, leaving 2 bases between them. The CDR3 spans 14 residues. Germline CDR1 is LGHDT and CDR2 is YNNKEL (reference sequence). CDR3 DNA: TGTGCCAGCAGCCAAGACCCTGGGGCCAACGTCCTGACTTTC. This codes for CASSQDPGANVLTF.

This clonotype was found a few times. V usage is TRBV6-5 and J usage is TRBJ2-3; D is perhaps TRBD1 (6 bases). The V end lost 3 bases, the J end lost 7 bases, and 14 bases lay between the germline ends. CDR3 length equals 14 residues. Germline V CDR1 and CDR2: MNHEY, SVGAGI. In nucleotides, the CDR3 is TGTGCCAGCAGTTATAGGGGGATAGGAAATACGCAGTATTTT. It encodes CASSYRGIGNTQYF.

This clonotype was detected once. CDR3 sequence: CAISPGSGANVLTF. DNA of the CDR3: TGTGCCATCAGCCCAGGGTCCGGGGCCAACGTCCTGACTTTC. V usage is TRBV10-3 and J usage is TRBJ2-6; TRBD1 might be the D (5 bases). CDR3 length: 14 amino acids. The germline V gene has CDR1 ENHRY and CDR2 SYGVKD. Trimming removed 6 bases at V and 4 bases at J, with 10 bases between.

V gene TRBV7-8 combines with J gene TRBJ2-3; 12 nucleotides align to TRBD2. Trimming removed 3 bases from V and 4 bases from J; junction bases left unmatched: 8. The CDR3 extends over 17 amino acids. CDR1 and CDR2 (germline): SGHVS, FQNEAQ. CDR3 residues: CASSFRTSGTFADTQYF. CDR3 in DNA: TGTGCCAGCAGCTTCAGGACTAGCGGGACCTTTGCAGATACGCAGTATTTT. Filled out from reference TRBV7-8 and TRBJ2-3, the complete variable domain reads GAGVSQSPRYKVAKRGQDVALRCDPISGHVSLFWYQQALGQGPEFLTYFQNEAQLDKSGLPSDRFFAERPEGSVSTLKIQRTQQEDSAVYLCASSFRTSGTFADTQYFGPGTRLTVL.